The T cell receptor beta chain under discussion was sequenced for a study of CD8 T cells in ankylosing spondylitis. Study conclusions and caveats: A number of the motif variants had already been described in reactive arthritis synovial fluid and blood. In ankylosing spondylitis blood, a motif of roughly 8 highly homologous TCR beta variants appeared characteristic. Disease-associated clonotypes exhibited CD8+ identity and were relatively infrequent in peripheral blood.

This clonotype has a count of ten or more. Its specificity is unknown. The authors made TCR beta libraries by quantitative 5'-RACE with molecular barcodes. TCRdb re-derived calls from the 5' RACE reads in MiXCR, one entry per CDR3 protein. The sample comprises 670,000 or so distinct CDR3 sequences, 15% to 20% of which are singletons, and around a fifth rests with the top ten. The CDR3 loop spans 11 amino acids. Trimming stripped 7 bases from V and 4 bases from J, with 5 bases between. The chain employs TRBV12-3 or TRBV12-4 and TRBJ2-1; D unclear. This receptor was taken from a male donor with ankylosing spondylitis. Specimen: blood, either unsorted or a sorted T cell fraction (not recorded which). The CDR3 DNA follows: TGTGCCAGCACCGAATACAATGAGCAGTTCTTC. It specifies CASTEYNEQFF.